This T cell receptor beta chain was sequenced for a study of CD8+CD57+ T cells in acquired aplastic anemia. Across the whole study: Sorted cells (CD4+ and CD8+) yielded DNA amounts that averaged 3.2 ug. Study-wide points: Statistical testing detected no significant gap in CD8+ Simpson's diversity between patients and controls.

This clonotype was recorded many times. Antigen specificity is unknown. According to the study, genomic DNA was the template for TCR beta VDJ and CDR3 profiling. From the reads, TCRdb called clonotypes with MiXCR, one entry per CDR3 protein. The sample holds 90,000 to 130,000 distinct CDR3 sequences, approximately 49% seen once. The sequenced sample consisted of sorted CD4+, CD8+, or CD8+CD57+ T cells (not recorded which) from PBMCs. The TCR sequence derives from a human donor in good health, serving as a control.

CDR3 loop: CASSFGTAGNTIYF. As DNA, the CDR3 is TGTGCCAGCAGTTTCGGGACGGCTGGAAACACCATATATTTT. The chain links TRBV12-3 or TRBV12-4 to TRBJ1-3; D perhaps matches TRBD1 (5 bases). V lost 3 bases and J 2 bases, leaving 8 bases between the germline ends. The CDR3 length is 14 residues.